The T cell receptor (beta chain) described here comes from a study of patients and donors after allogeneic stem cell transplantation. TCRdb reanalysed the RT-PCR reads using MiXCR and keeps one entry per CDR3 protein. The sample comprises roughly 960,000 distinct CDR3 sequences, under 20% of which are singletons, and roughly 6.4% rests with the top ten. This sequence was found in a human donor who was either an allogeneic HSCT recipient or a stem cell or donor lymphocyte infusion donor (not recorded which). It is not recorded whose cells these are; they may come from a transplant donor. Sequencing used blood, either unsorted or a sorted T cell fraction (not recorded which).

The DNA of the CDR3 is TGTGCCAGCTCACTTACAGAGATTGGAAACACCATATATTTT. Its protein is CASSLTEIGNTIYF. The chain recombines TRBV18 with TRBJ1-3; no clear D gene. Germline CDR1 is KGHSH and CDR2 is LQKENI. V was pared by 4 bases and J by 3 bases, with 10 bases between. This CDR3 is 14 amino acids long.